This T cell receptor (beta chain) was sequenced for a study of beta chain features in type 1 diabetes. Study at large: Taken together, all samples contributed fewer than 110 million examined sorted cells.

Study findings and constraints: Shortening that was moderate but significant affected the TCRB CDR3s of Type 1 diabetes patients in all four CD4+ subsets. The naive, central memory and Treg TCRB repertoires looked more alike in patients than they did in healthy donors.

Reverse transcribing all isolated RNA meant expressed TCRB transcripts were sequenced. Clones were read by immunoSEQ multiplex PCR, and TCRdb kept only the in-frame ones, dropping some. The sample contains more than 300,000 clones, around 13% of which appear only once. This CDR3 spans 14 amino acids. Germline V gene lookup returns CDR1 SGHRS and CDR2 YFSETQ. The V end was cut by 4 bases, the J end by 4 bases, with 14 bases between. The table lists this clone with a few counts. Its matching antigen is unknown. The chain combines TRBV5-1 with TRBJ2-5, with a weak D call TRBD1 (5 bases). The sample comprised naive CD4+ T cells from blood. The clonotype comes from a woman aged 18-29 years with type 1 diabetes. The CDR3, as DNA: TGCGCCAGCAGCCCAAGGGGCCAAGGAGAGACCCAGTACTTC. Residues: CASSPRGQGETQYF.